The 6 T cell receptor beta chains in this list originate from one sample, sequenced in a study of blood T cell repertoires in COVID-19. Assay: immunoSEQ multiplex PCR; the TCRdb copy retains only in-frame clones and omits some. Seen here are thousands of clones, less than 90% observed once, and the top ten hold just over 7%. Sequenced sample: peripheral blood. The receptors here all came from a human donor with active COVID-19. The donor label of this sample is uncertain.

CDR3 bases: TGTGCCAGCAGCGCCAGGACAGGGCCCGGGGAGCTGTTTTTT. Its translation is CASSARTGPGELFF. This rearrangement joins TRBV9 to TRBJ2-2; TRBD1 aligns across 8 bases. V lost 3 bases, J lost 6 bases, and 4 bases stayed unmatched. The CDR3 length is 14 residues. Germline loops: CDR1 SGDLS, CDR2 YYNGEE.

V gene TRBV10-1 combines with J gene TRBJ2-4, with TRBD2 matching over 9 bases. The CDR3 contains 19 residues. J was trimmed by 2 bases and V by 0 bases; bases with no gene match: 11. CDR1 WNHNN and CDR2 SYGVQD come from the germline V gene (reference sequence). This chain's CDR3 is CASSESRHSGSWTKNIQYF. In DNA form, the CDR3 reads TGCGCCAGCAGTGAGTCCCGCCATAGCGGGAGCTGGACCAAAAACATTCAGTACTTC.

The chain combines TRBV2 with TRBJ2-7; perhaps TRBD2 as D (6 bases). The CDR3 runs to 11 residues. Germline assignment: CDR1 SNHLY and CDR2 FYNNEI. V was shortened by 8 bases and J by 7 bases, with 12 bases between the two germline ends. This CDR3 is CASVKGGEQYV. The CDR3 DNA follows: TGTGCCAGCGTGAAGGGAGGTGAGCAGTACGTC.

The gene calls are TRBV7-9 and TRBJ1-1, with a possible D match to TRBD1 (5 bases). This CDR3 is 16 amino acids long. Deletions cut 5 bases from V and 4 bases from J, with 20 bases between. Germline V gene sequence: CDR1 SEHNR, CDR2 FQNEAQ (reference sequence). This CDR3 is CASSRGGSGGGTEAFF. CDR3 sequence (DNA): TGTGCCAGCAGCCGCGGGGGGTCGGGGGGTGGCACTGAAGCTTTCTTT.

V is TRBV6-6 and J is TRBJ1-3; 8 bases agree with TRBD1. The CDR3 is made up of 16 amino acids. Germline CDR1 MNHNY, CDR2 SVGAGI (reference sequence). The ends lost 0 bases at V and 6 bases at J; junction bases unmatched: 7. CDR3 sequence (DNA): TGTGCCAGCAGTTACTCGAGGACAGGGATTTCAAACACCATATATTTT. Amino acid sequence: CASSYSRTGISNTIYF.

The CDR3, as DNA: TGTGCCAGCAGCGTAGACGTACTGCCCTCCTACGAGCAGTACTTC. Amino acids: CASSVDVLPSYEQYF. This chain uses TRBV9 with TRBJ2-7; D is unresolved. With 0 bases removed from V and 0 bases from J, the gap between germline ends came to 10 bases. Germline-derived CDR1 and CDR2 are SGDLS and YYNGEE. The CDR3 consists of 15 residues.